This T cell receptor (beta chain) derives from a study of cytomegalovirus exposure and HLA in healthy donors. Overall study: A subsequent analysis reported that the 100 to 150 validation repertoires were produced on the same platform that had also been used for the 600 to 700 first-cohort repertoires. Findings and caveats of the study: The tendency of first-cohort TCR clusters to co-occur in the roughly 130 validation repertoires emerged from a later analysis. Per published reports, the classifier diagnosed cytomegalovirus status with high specificity and sensitivity. The study labeled roughly 160 TCR beta chains cytomegalovirus-associated.

Trimming took 9 bases from V and 4 from J, leaving 18 bases between them. CDR1 and CDR2 (germline): MDHEN, SYDVKM. The CDR3 length is 14 residues. Regarding this clone: The target antigen is unknown.

The method was immunoSEQ multiplex PCR; TCRdb's version includes in-frame clones alone and lacks a portion of them. The top ten clones hold 1% to 1.5% of a sample with about 130,000 clones, roughly 89% of them seen once. The V gene is TRBV28, the J gene TRBJ2-5; tentatively, D is TRBD2 (6 bases). The sample was PBMCs. The clonotype comes from a woman between 18 and 30 years old in good health and CMV-seronegative. The CDR3: CASATRAGVETQYF. CDR3 sequence (DNA): TGTGCCAGTGCGACTAGAGCGGGTGTAGAGACCCAGTACTTC.